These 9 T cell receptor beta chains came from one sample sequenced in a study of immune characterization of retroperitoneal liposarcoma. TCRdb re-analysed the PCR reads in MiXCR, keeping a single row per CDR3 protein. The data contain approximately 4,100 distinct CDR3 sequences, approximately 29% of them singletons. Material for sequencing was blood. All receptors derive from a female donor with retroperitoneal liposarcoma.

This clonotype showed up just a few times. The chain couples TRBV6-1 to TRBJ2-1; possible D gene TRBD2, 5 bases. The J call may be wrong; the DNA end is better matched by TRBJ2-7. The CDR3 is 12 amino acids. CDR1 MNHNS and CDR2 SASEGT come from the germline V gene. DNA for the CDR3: TGTGCCAGCACGGGGATGGGATACGAGCAGTACTTC. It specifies CASTGMGYEQYF.

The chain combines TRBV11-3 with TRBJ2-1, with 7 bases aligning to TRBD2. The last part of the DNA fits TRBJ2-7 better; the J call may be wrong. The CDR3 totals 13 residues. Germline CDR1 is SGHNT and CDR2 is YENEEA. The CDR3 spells CATRGSGRDEQYF. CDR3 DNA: TGTGCCACCCGAGGTAGCGGGCGCGACGAGCAGTACTTC.

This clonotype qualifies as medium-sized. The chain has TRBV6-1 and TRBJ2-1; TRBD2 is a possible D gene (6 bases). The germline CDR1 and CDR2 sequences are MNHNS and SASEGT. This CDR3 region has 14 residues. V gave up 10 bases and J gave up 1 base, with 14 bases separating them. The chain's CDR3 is CATSGGFSYNEQFF. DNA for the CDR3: TGTGCCACATCTGGGGGGTTTTCCTACAATGAGCAGTTCTTC.

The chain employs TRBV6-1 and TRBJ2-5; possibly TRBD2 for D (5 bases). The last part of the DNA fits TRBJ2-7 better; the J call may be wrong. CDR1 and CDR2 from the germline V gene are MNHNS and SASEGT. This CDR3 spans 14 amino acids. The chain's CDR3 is CASSGTRGPYEQYF. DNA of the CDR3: TGTGCCAGCAGCGGTACTAGAGGACCCTACGAGCAGTACTTC.

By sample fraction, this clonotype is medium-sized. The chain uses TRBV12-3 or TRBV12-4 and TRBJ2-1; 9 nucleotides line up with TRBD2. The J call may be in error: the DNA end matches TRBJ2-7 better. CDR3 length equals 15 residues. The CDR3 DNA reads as TGTGCCAGCAGCCCCCGGGGGCGGGGGGGGAGCGAGCAGTACTTC. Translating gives CASSPRGRGGSEQYF.

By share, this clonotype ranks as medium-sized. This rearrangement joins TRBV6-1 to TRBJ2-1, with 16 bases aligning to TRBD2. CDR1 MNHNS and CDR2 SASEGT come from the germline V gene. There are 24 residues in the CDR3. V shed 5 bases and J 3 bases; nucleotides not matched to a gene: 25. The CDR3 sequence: CASSKDPGDPGLAGGRFGYNEQFF. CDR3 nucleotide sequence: TGTGCCAGCAGTAAAGACCCAGGAGACCCGGGACTAGCGGGAGGGCGATTTGGCTACAATGAGCAGTTCTTC.

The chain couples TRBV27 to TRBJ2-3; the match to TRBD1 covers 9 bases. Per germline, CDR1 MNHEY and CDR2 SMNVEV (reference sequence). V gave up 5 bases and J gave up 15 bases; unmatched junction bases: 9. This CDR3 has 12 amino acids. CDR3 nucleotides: TGTGCCAGCAGTGATCCGGGACAGGGAGAATATTTT. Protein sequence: CASSDPGQGEYF.

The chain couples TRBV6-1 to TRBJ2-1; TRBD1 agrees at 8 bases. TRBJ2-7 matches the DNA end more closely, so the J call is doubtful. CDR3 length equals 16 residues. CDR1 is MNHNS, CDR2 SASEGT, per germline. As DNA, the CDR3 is TGTGCCAGCAGTCCCCGGACAGGGTTTAGCTCCTACGAGCAGTACTTC. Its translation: CASSPRTGFSSYEQYF.

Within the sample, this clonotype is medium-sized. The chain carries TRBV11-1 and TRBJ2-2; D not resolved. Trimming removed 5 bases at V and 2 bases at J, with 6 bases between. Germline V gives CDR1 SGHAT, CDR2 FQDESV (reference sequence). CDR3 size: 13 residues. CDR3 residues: CASSQINTGELFF. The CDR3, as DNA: TGTGCCAGCAGCCAAATCAACACCGGGGAGCTGTTTTTT. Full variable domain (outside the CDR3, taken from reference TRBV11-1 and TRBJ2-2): EAEVAQSPRYKITEKSQAVAFWCDPISGHATLYWYRQILGQGPELLVQFQDESVVDDSQLPKDRFSAERLKGVDSTLKIQPAELGDSAMYLCASSQINTGELFFGEGSRLTVL.